Presented here are 6 T cell receptor beta chains from one specimen sequenced in a study of T cell responses to AZD1222 COVID-19 vaccine (TCRdb year 2021). Libraries were constructed by the immunoSEQ multiplex PCR assay. Not all clones reach the TCRdb copy of this immuneACCESS table, which keeps in-frame sequences only. Checked studies attribute under half of the gap to unresolved V genes and leave the rest unexplained. A total of 130,000 to 150,000 clones appear in this sample, 93% of them only once. The ten largest clones add up to 12% of the sample. The time point label for this specimen denotes: sample from adult after SARS-CoV-2 infection, after symptom onset. The sample here was peripheral blood, taken after recovery from COVID-19. The receptor source for this set is an adult who had recovered from COVID-19.

V and J are TRBV7-3 and TRBJ2-7; 8 bases are shared with TRBD2. Germline V gene lookup returns CDR1 SGHTA and CDR2 FQGTGA. V lost 0 bases and J lost 3; bases outside the gene matches: 4. The CDR3 is made up of 15 amino acids. This CDR3 is CASSLTGAGVYEQYF. The CDR3 DNA reads TGTGCCAGCAGCTTAACCGGAGCGGGAGTCTACGAGCAGTACTTC. The whole variable domain, filled in from reference TRBV7-3 and TRBJ2-7, reads GAGVSQTPSNKVTEKGKYVELRCDPISGHTALYWYRQSLGQGPEFLIYFQGTGAADDSGLPNDRFFAVRPEGSVSTLKIQRTERGDSAVYLCASSLTGAGVYEQYFGPGTRLTVT.

V usage is TRBV5-5 and J usage is TRBJ2-3; unclear D gene. The CDR3 runs to 11 residues. V lost 3 bases to trimming and J lost 3 bases, with 2 bases between them. Germline V gene sequence: CDR1 SGHKS, CDR2 YYEKEE (reference sequence). The CDR3 DNA reads TGTGCCAGCAGCTGGACAGATACGCAGTATTTT. It encodes CASSWTDTQYF.

The chain recombines TRBV29-1 with TRBJ2-1; 7 bases map to TRBD2. The ends lost 3 bases at V and 2 bases at J; junction bases unmatched: 7. The germline V gene has CDR1 SQVTM and CDR2 ANQGSEA. This CDR3 has 15 amino acids. The CDR3 nucleotides are TGCAGCGTTGACTCCGGGACTACAGCCTACAATGAGCAGTTCTTC. This codes for CSVDSGTTAYNEQFF.

V usage is TRBV27 and J usage is TRBJ1-2; D might be TRBD1 (5 bases). CDR3 size: 15 residues. CDR1 MNHEY and CDR2 SMNVEV come from the germline V gene (reference sequence). The V and J ends lost 3 bases and 5 bases respectively, with 16 bases between them. The CDR3 DNA is TGTGCCAGCAGTTTCCGGGACGGATTAGGTTATGGCTACACCTTC. The encoded protein is CASSFRDGLGYGYTF.

The V call is TRBV10-2, the J call TRBJ2-3, with TRBD1 matching 8 bases. The junction had 2 bases not matched to a gene; V was cut back by 5 bases and J by 1 base. CDR1 is WSHSY and CDR2 is SAAADI in the germline V gene. The CDR3 extends over 14 amino acids. CDR3: CASSSDRGTDTQYF. The CDR3 region has the DNA TGCGCCAGCAGTTCGGACAGGGGCACAGATACGCAGTATTTT.

The chain combines TRBV28 with TRBJ1-2; 7 positions match TRBD1. Trimming removed 8 bases from V and 1 base from J; junction bases left unmatched: 7. CDR3 length equals 14 residues. Germline V CDR1 and CDR2: MDHEN, SYDVKM. The chain's CDR3 is CASLPGTVNYGYTF. The CDR3 DNA reads as TGTGCCAGCCTCCCCGGGACAGTTAACTATGGCTACACCTTC.